The next 23 T cell receptor beta chains were all read from a single sample in a study of technical replicates of blood from a handful of donors. The repertoire was sequenced with immunoSEQ multiplex PCR; TCRdb's copy has only in-frame clones and lacks some. The sample includes around 80,000 clones, 90% to 95% of them seen just once. Material: T cells isolated from PBMCs. Receptor source: a human donor in good health.

This chain links TRBV5-1 with TRBJ1-1, with 7 bases matching TRBD1. CDR3 length: 15 residues. V gave up 0 bases and J gave up 1 base; unmatched junction bases: 3. CDR1 SGHRS and CDR2 YFSETQ come from the germline V gene. Here the CDR3 reads CASSLDGTENTEAFF. CDR3 nucleotides: TGCGCCAGCAGCTTGGATGGGACAGAGAACACTGAAGCTTTCTTT.

This rearrangement joins TRBV13 to TRBJ1-5; 7 nucleotides align to TRBD1. V lost 3 bases and J lost 0; bases outside the gene matches: 11. CDR1 PRHDT and CDR2 FYEKMQ come from the germline V gene (reference sequence). The CDR3 has 18 amino acids. The chain's CDR3 is CASSFSPPGGYSNQPQHF. CDR3 nucleotides: TGTGCCAGCAGCTTCTCGCCCCCAGGGGGATATAGCAATCAGCCCCAGCATTTT.

This chain joins TRBV7-8 and TRBJ1-5, with TRBD1 as a possible D gene (6 bases). Germline CDR1 SGHVS, CDR2 FQNEAQ. The CDR3 sequence is 14 residues long. The V end lost 3 bases, the J end lost 4 bases, and 10 bases lay between the germline ends. As DNA, the CDR3 is TGTGCCAGCAGCTTCACAGGGATTAATCAGCCCCAGCATTTT. Translating gives CASSFTGINQPQHF.

The rearrangement links TRBV5-1 to TRBJ1-5; the D gene is possibly TRBD1 (6 bases). The V end lost 0 bases, the J end lost 2 bases, and 12 bases lay between the germline ends. Germline V gene data show CDR1 as SGHRS and CDR2 as YFSETQ. The CDR3 covers 16 residues. CDR3 bases: TGCGCCAGCAGCTTGGTTCCGGCAGGGGGCAATCAGCCCCAGCATTTT. It yields the protein CASSLVPAGGNQPQHF. Combining the CDR3 with reference TRBV5-1 and TRBJ1-5 gives the whole variable domain KAGVTQTPRYLIKTRGQQVTLSCSPISGHRSVSWYQQTPGQGLQFLFEYFSETQRNKGNFPGRFSGRQFSNSRSEMNVSTLELGDSALYLCASSLVPAGGNQPQHFGDGTRLSIL.

The chain carries TRBV18 and TRBJ2-7; a possible D gene is TRBD1 (5 bases). CDR3 length: 16 amino acids. Germline loops: CDR1 KGHSH, CDR2 LQKENI. Trimming left V 0 bases short and J 0 bases short, with 12 bases between. Here the CDR3 DNA reads TGTGCCAGCTCACCACCGGGCAGGGCGAACTCCTACGAGCAGTACTTC. Its translation is CASSPPGRANSYEQYF.

The rearrangement uses TRBV5-8 and TRBJ1-5; a weak D match, TRBD1 (5 bases). The CDR3 consists of 12 residues. V was pared by 4 bases and J by 9 bases, with 11 bases between. Germline V gene lookup returns CDR1 SGHTS and CDR2 YDEGEE. In DNA form, the CDR3 reads TGTGCCAGCAGCGGGGGGGTTGGGCCCCAGCATTTT. Protein product: CASSGGVGPQHF.

V and J are TRBV5-4 and TRBJ2-7; D perhaps matches TRBD2 (6 bases). Germline CDR1 is SGHNT and CDR2 is YYREEE (reference sequence). The length of the CDR3 is 12 residues. V was clipped by 4 bases and J by 8 bases, with 13 bases between them. The CDR3 spells CASSIPGSQQYF. The CDR3 DNA sequence: TGTGCCAGCAGCATACCCGGGAGCCAGCAGTACTTC.

The J gene is TRBJ1-1, the V gene TRBV5-1, with 12 bases matching TRBD1. Losses at the gene ends were 3 bases for V and 4 bases for J; bases not matched to a gene: 7. Germline lookup yields CDR1 SGHRS and CDR2 YFSETQ. CDR3 size: 16 residues. CDR3 sequence reads: CASSSFRDRGPTEAFF. The DNA of the CDR3 is TGCGCCAGCAGCTCTTTCCGGGACAGGGGGCCCACTGAAGCTTTCTTT. The full variable domain, its missing parts supplied by reference TRBV5-1 and TRBJ1-1, is KAGVTQTPRYLIKTRGQQVTLSCSPISGHRSVSWYQQTPGQGLQFLFEYFSETQRNKGNFPGRFSGRQFSNSRSEMNVSTLELGDSALYLCASSSFRDRGPTEAFFGQGTRLTVV.

The chain carries TRBV2 and TRBJ1-3; a possible D gene is TRBD1 (6 bases). The V end was cut by 7 bases, the J end by 0 bases, with 10 bases between. Germline values: CDR1 SNHLY, CDR2 FYNNEI. This CDR3 is built from 14 residues. CDR3 sequence: CASIDRSSGNTIYF. DNA of the CDR3: TGTGCCAGCATCGACAGGAGCTCTGGAAACACCATATATTTT.

V gene TRBV7-2 combines with J gene TRBJ1-5; D might be TRBD1 (5 bases). V lost 2 bases and J 5 bases, leaving 16 bases between the germline ends. The CDR3 sequence is 16 residues long. The V gene's germline CDR1 is SGHTA and CDR2 FQGNSA. DNA of the CDR3: TGTGCCAGCAGCTTACAAGGTTCAGGGCTGGATCAGCCCCAGCATTTT. It specifies CASSLQGSGLDQPQHF.

The chain employs TRBV6-4 and TRBJ2-2, with TRBD1 as a possible D gene (5 bases). Deletions cut 5 bases from V and 2 bases from J, with 9 bases between. The length of the CDR3 is 14 residues. Germline CDR1 MRHNA, CDR2 SNTAGT. The chain's CDR3 is CASSRTGNTGELFF. In DNA, the CDR3 is TGTGCCAGCAGTCGTACAGGAAACACCGGGGAGCTGTTTTTT.

The rearrangement links TRBV18 to TRBJ1-4, with 9 bases that match TRBD1. Trimming took 2 bases from V and 6 from J; bases not matched to a gene: 4. Germline lookup yields CDR1 KGHSH and CDR2 LQKENI. There are 15 residues in the CDR3. The DNA of the CDR3 is TGTGCCAGCTCACCAGCCGGGACAGGGTATGAAAAACTGTTTTTT. Translated: CASSPAGTGYEKLFF.

The chain joins TRBV11-2 to TRBJ2-3, with D hard to call. The CDR3 totals 12 residues. The V gene's germline CDR1 is SGHAT and CDR2 FQNNGV. V lost 7 bases and J lost 4, with 9 bases in between. The CDR3 sequence is CASTNSADTQYF. The CDR3 nucleotides are TGTGCCAGCACCAACAGTGCAGATACGCAGTATTTT.

The chain recombines TRBV28 with TRBJ2-7; D possibly corresponds to TRBD2 (6 bases). The V end was cut by 8 bases, the J end by 0 bases, with 14 bases between. CDR1 is MDHEN, CDR2 SYDVKM, per germline. The CDR3 has 14 residues. The CDR3 loop reads CASRGTVGSYEQYF. CDR3 nucleotides: TGTGCCAGCCGGGGGACGGTGGGCTCCTACGAGCAGTACTTC.

This chain links TRBV27 with TRBJ1-2; D remains unclear. V dropped 2 bases and J dropped 3 bases, with 10 bases sitting between them. The CDR3 runs 14 residues. Germline CDR1 is MNHEY and CDR2 is SMNVEV (reference sequence). The CDR3 nucleotides read TGTGCCAGCAGTTTAAGTGGGCCTGACTATGGCTACACCTTC. Protein: CASSLSGPDYGYTF.

V and J are TRBV10-2 and TRBJ2-1; the match to TRBD2 covers 12 bases. Germline V gives CDR1 WSHSY, CDR2 SAAADI. The CDR3 covers 15 residues. Trimming removed 5 bases from V and 5 bases from J; junction bases left unmatched: 4. For the CDR3, the DNA is TGCGCCAGCAGTTCTAGCGGGGGGGCCCACAATGAGCAGTTCTTC. As protein: CASSSSGGAHNEQFF.

CDR3 DNA sequence: TGTGCCAGCACGCCCCCGGGACTAGCGGGGTACGATGAGCAGTTCTTC. It specifies CASTPPGLAGYDEQFF. The chain has TRBV11-2 and TRBJ2-1; 13 bases are shared with TRBD2. The CDR3 is 16 residues long. In germline, CDR1 is SGHAT, CDR2 FQNNGV. V shed 7 bases and J 8 bases; nucleotides not matched to a gene: 11. The entire variable domain, with the rest obtained from reference TRBV11-2 and TRBJ2-1, is as follows: EAGVAQSPRYKIIEKRQSVAFWCNPISGHATLYWYQQILGQGPKLLIQFQNNGVVDDSQLPKDRFSAERLKGVDSTLKIQPAKLEDSAVYLCASTPPGLAGYDEQFFGPGTRLTVL.

This chain joins TRBV7-9 and TRBJ2-5; 7 nucleotides align to TRBD2. CDR3 length equals 14 residues. CDR1 is SEHNR and CDR2 is FQNEAQ in the germline V gene (reference sequence). Trimming at V came to 4 bases and at J to 2 bases, leaving 4 bases not matched to a gene. The CDR3 DNA sequence: TGTGCCAGCAGCTACCGGGAGGTACAAGAGACCCAGTACTTC. Its protein product is CASSYREVQETQYF.

The chain employs TRBV11-2 and TRBJ1-5, with D hard to call. This CDR3 has 15 residues. Germline CDR1 reads SGHAT; CDR2 reads FQNNGV. V lost 2 bases and J 1 base, leaving 9 bases between the germline ends. CDR3 region: CASSLIAKSNQPQHF. In nucleotides, the CDR3 is TGTGCCAGCAGCTTAATAGCCAAGAGCAATCAGCCCCAGCATTTT.

This clone occurred once. This chain links TRBV18 with TRBJ1-2, with 8 positions matching TRBD1. The junction had 9 bases not matched to a gene; V was cut back by 1 base and J by 2 bases. CDR1 and CDR2 from the germline V gene are KGHSH and LQKENI. This CDR3 contains 17 residues. The CDR3 DNA is TGTGCCAGCTCACCACTGACAGGGGAGTCAATGAACTATGGCTACACCTTC. This sequence encodes CASSPLTGESMNYGYTF.

J is TRBJ2-1 and V is TRBV7-3, with TRBD2 matching 10 bases. The CDR3 has 15 residues. Germline V gives CDR1 SGHTA, CDR2 FQGTGA. V trimming: 6 bases; J trimming: 4 bases; junction bases outside the gene matches: 6. The CDR3 bases are TGTGCCAGCAGTCTTACTAGCGGGGCTTACAATGAGCAGTTCTTC. Translated, it gives CASSLTSGAYNEQFF.

This chain joins TRBV12-5 and TRBJ2-1; 7 bases are a match to TRBD2. The CDR3 is 14 residues long. CDR1 and CDR2 from the germline V gene are LGHNT and FRNRAP. J lost 4 bases, V lost 7 bases, and 7 bases had no gene match. CDR3 residues: CASAIREGYNEQFF. CDR3 DNA: TGTGCTAGTGCTATTAGGGAGGGTTACAATGAGCAGTTCTTC.

The rearrangement uses TRBV28 and TRBJ2-3, with TRBD2 matching over 8 bases. The germline V gene has CDR1 MDHEN and CDR2 SYDVKM. The CDR3 is made up of 18 amino acids. V lost 3 bases to trimming and J lost 2 bases; unmatched junction nucleotides: 13. CDR3 nucleotide sequence: TGTGCCAGCAGTTTGTCCCCCGGACTAGCCAAGCTCACAGATACGCAGTATTTT. Its protein product is CASSLSPGLAKLTDTQYF.